The 21 T cell receptor beta chains presented below share a single source sample, sequenced in a study of siplizumab effects on memory and regulatory T cells. Their antigens remain unidentified. Method: immunoSEQ multiplex PCR; TCRdb's copy keeps in-frame clones and lacks some. The sample has over 7,500 clones; roughly 40% are singletons. Over a period of five to seven days at 37 degrees C, the mixed lymphocyte reaction cells were cocultured. Sequencing was done on a sample of CFSE-low (dividing) CD4+ T cells sorted from an allogeneic mixed lymphocyte reaction. These receptors all come from a human donor in good health; the cells came from an allogeneic mixed lymphocyte reaction.

V gene TRBV10-3 combines with J gene TRBJ1-5; a weak D match, TRBD1 (5 bases). Germline V gene sequence: CDR1 ENHRY, CDR2 SYGVKD. Deletions cut 8 bases from V and 2 bases from J, with 13 bases between. The CDR3 sequence is 14 residues long. CDR3: CAIWGGNGNQPQHF. CDR3 sequence (DNA): TGTGCCATCTGGGGGGGGAATGGCAATCAGCCCCAGCATTTT.

This clone was seen a handful of times. The chain employs TRBV19 and TRBJ2-3; unclear D gene. Trimming took off 1 base at V and 5 bases at J, with 13 bases between the two ends. The CDR3 runs to 15 residues. Germline assignment: CDR1 LNHDA and CDR2 SQIVND (reference sequence). CDR3 nucleotides: TGTGCCAGTAGTATAGGAGATTCCAACCGAGATACGCAGTATTTT. Amino acids: CASSIGDSNRDTQYF.

The V gene is TRBV28, the J gene TRBJ1-1; no clear D gene. Trimming stripped 6 bases from V and 5 bases from J, with 7 bases between. This CDR3 is 11 amino acids long. The germline V gene has CDR1 MDHEN and CDR2 SYDVKM. The CDR3 reads CASSLGTEAFF. CDR3 bases: TGTGCCAGCAGCCTGGGTACTGAAGCTTTCTTT.

Sample share makes this clone medium-sized. The chain combines TRBV6-1 with TRBJ1-2; D remains unclear. Trimming cost V 0 bases and J 14 bases, with 7 bases left between them. CDR1 MNHNS and CDR2 SASEGT come from the germline V gene. This CDR3 has 10 residues. In DNA, the CDR3 is TGTGCCAGCAGTGAAGCGGCCGGTACCTTC. Its translation is CASSEAAGTF.

The genes are TRBV30 and TRBJ2-2; D gene unclear. This CDR3 contains 13 residues. V shed 1 base and J shed 6 bases, with 9 bases lying between them. Germline-derived CDR1 and CDR2 are GTSNPN and SVGIG (reference sequence). CDR3 loop: CAWSAARSGELFF. CDR3 sequence (DNA): TGTGCCTGGAGTGCTGCTAGGTCCGGGGAGCTGTTTTTT.

The V call is TRBV29-1, the J call TRBJ1-4; D may be TRBD1 (5 bases). Trimming removed 5 bases from V and 0 bases from J, with 10 bases in between. The CDR3 length is 14 residues. Per the germline V gene, CDR1 is SQVTM and CDR2 is ANQGSEA. This CDR3 is CSVMDKTTNEKLFF. CDR3 in DNA: TGCAGCGTTATGGACAAAACAACTAATGAAAAACTGTTTTTT.

This sequence joins TRBV2 and TRBJ1-1, with 7 bases lining up with TRBD1. Germline V gene data show CDR1 as SNHLY and CDR2 as FYNNEI. J was trimmed by 0 bases and V by 9 bases; bases with no gene match: 7. This CDR3 spans 14 amino acids. CDR3 region: CARAPGTVNTEAFF. The CDR3 coding sequence is TGTGCCAGAGCACCCGGGACAGTGAACACTGAAGCTTTCTTT.

The V call is TRBV7-9, the J call TRBJ2-6; D unresolved. Trimming took 1 base from V and 2 from J, leaving 3 bases between them. CDR1 is SEHNR, CDR2 FQNEAQ, per germline (reference sequence). CDR3 size: 14 residues. The CDR3 DNA sequence: TGTGCCAGCAGCTTAGGGGCTGGGGCCAACGTCCTGACTTTC. Translation gives CASSLGAGANVLTF.

Only a few counts were recorded for this clone. The V and J genes are TRBV5-4 and TRBJ2-2, with D possibly matching TRBD1 (6 bases). Per germline, CDR1 SGHNT and CDR2 YYREEE (reference sequence). The CDR3 spans 14 residues. V lost 1 base and J 6 bases, leaving 10 bases between the germline ends. The CDR3 DNA reads TGTGCCAGCAGCTTGAACAGGGTGTCCGGGGAGCTGTTTTTT. Translating gives CASSLNRVSGELFF.

This chain joins TRBV25-1 and TRBJ2-7, with D perhaps matching TRBD2 (5 bases). With 0 bases removed from V and 6 bases from J, the gap between germline ends came to 12 bases. Looked up from germline, CDR1 is MGHDK and CDR2 is SYGVNS. This CDR3 has 14 residues. This CDR3 reads CASSEYRRGLEQYF. CDR3 bases: TGTGCCAGCAGTGAATATCGGAGAGGGCTCGAGCAGTACTTC.

The chain employs TRBV2 and TRBJ1-2; no firm D call. The CDR3 has 12 amino acids. Germline V CDR1 and CDR2: SNHLY, FYNNEI. The ends were cut back, 5 bases at V and 4 bases at J, with 8 bases in the middle. CDR3 sequence (DNA): TGTGCCAGCAGTAGAAACAGCTATGGCTACACCTTC. This translates into CASSRNSYGYTF. Together with reference TRBV2 and TRBJ1-2, the CDR3 gives the full variable domain: EPEVTQTPSHQVTQMGQEVILRCVPISNHLYFYWYRQILGQKVEFLVSFYNNEISEKSEIFDDQFSVERPDGSNFTLKIRSTKLEDSAMYFCASSRNSYGYTFGSGTRLTVV.

The chain uses TRBV7-9 and TRBJ2-1; 8 nucleotides match TRBD2. The CDR3 extends over 11 amino acids. V was clipped by 8 bases and J by 9 bases; unmatched bases: 3. Germline lookup yields CDR1 SEHNR and CDR2 FQNEAQ (reference sequence). As DNA, the CDR3 is TGTGCCAGCCAGCGGGAGATTGAGCAGTTCTTC. Translating gives CASQREIEQFF. The complete variable domain, with remaining parts taken from reference TRBV7-9 and TRBJ2-1, reads DTGVSQNPRHKITKRGQNVTFRCDPISEHNRLYWYRQTLGQGPEFLTYFQNEAQLEKSRLLSDRFSAERPKGSFSTLEIQRTEQGDSAMYLCASQREIEQFFGPGTRLTVL.

This chain connects TRBV2 to TRBJ1-2; tentative D call: TRBD1 (6 bases). Trimming left V 3 bases short and J 8 bases short, with 13 bases between. Germline loops: CDR1 SNHLY, CDR2 FYNNEI. The CDR3 covers 13 residues. The chain's CDR3 is CASSEEGGGGYTF. The CDR3 region has the DNA TGTGCCAGCAGTGAGGAAGGGGGTGGGGGCTACACCTTC.

This clone is categorized as large. The genes are TRBV5-4 and TRBJ2-7; D is perhaps TRBD2 (6 bases). In germline, CDR1 is SGHNT, CDR2 YYREEE (reference sequence). This CDR3 has 16 residues. V was shortened by 4 bases and J by 6 bases, with 23 bases between the two germline ends. The CDR3 sequence is CASSPGTQAQGPEQYF. CDR3 DNA sequence: TGTGCCAGCAGCCCTGGGACTCAGGCTCAGGGCCCCGAGCAGTACTTC.

The chain recombines TRBV6-1 with TRBJ1-2, with D possibly matching TRBD1 (5 bases). CDR3 length: 14 residues. V gave up 6 bases and J gave up 4 bases, with 15 bases separating them. Germline CDR1 reads MNHNS; CDR2 reads SASEGT. CDR3 coding DNA: TGTGCCAGCAGCCGGGAAGGGGCACTCTATGGCTACACCTTC. This gives the protein CASSREGALYGYTF.

By proportion, this clone is medium-sized. The V call is TRBV10-3, the J call TRBJ2-1; maybe TRBD1 (6 bases). CDR1 and CDR2 from the germline V gene are ENHRY and SYGVKD. Trimming removed 4 bases at V and 5 bases at J, with 9 bases between. This CDR3 contains 13 residues. The DNA of the CDR3 is TGTGCCATCAGTGGGAGGACAGACAATGAGCAGTTCTTC. This gives the protein CAISGRTDNEQFF.

The gene calls are TRBV5-4 and TRBJ2-1; the D gene is possibly TRBD1 (5 bases). CDR1 and CDR2 from the germline V gene are SGHNT and YYREEE (reference sequence). The length of the CDR3 is 15 residues. V was shortened by 0 bases and J by 8 bases, with 15 bases between the two germline ends. The CDR3 nucleotides are TGTGCCAGCAGCTTGGTCCTCAGGGCCCTGGATGAGCAGTTCTTC. Its protein is CASSLVLRALDEQFF.

This clone was counted once. The chain uses TRBV7-2 and TRBJ2-4, with D perhaps TRBD1 or TRBD2 (5 bases each). Germline loops: CDR1 SGHTA, CDR2 FQGNSA. Trimming took off 5 bases at V and 0 bases at J, with 8 bases between the two ends. The CDR3 sequence is 14 residues long. CDR3 sequence reads: CASSRGVAKNIQYF. The CDR3 nucleotides are TGTGCCAGCAGCAGAGGGGTAGCCAAAAACATTCAGTACTTC.

The rearrangement joins TRBV13 to TRBJ1-3, with D unclear. Germline V gene lookup returns CDR1 PRHDT and CDR2 FYEKMQ (reference sequence). V dropped 6 bases and J dropped 4 bases, with 10 bases sitting between them. CDR3 size: 13 residues. For the CDR3, the DNA is TGTGCCAGCAGAACCACTGCCGGAAACACCATATATTTT. Translation: CASRTTAGNTIYF.

In this sample, this clone turned up a few times. The chain links TRBV21-1 to TRBJ2-7; the D segment call TRBD2 is taken from the table without a DNA check. TRBV21-1 is described as a pseudogene. This CDR3 comprises 16 residues. CDR3: CASRSWGRTNSYEQYF. As DNA, the CDR3 is TGTGCCAGCAGAAGTTGGGGACGGACTAACTCCTACGAGCAGTACTTC.

The rearrangement uses TRBV7-9 and TRBJ2-3; D gene ambiguous. CDR3 length equals 14 residues. From germline, CDR1 is SEHNR and CDR2 FQNEAQ (reference sequence). V lost 9 bases and J 2 bases, leaving 15 bases between the germline ends. The DNA for the CDR3 is TGTGCCAGTTCCCACGACCGAACCACAGATACGCAGTATTTT. It translates to CASSHDRTTDTQYF.